The source of this T cell receptor beta chain is a study of blood T cell repertoires in COVID-19. Study-wide context: The United States, Italy and Spain supplied acute and convalescent COVID-19 samples. In each case, the material was cDNA or gDNA derived from T cells, B-cell-depleted T cells, or PBMCs.

As handled by the study authors: Amplified reference gene primers provided the basis for estimating nucleated cell counts. TCRdb keeps only in-frame clones here, not all; method: immunoSEQ multiplex PCR. V and J calls and clone size are copied from that table; D and trimming were computed from the DNA. The table records 200,000 or so clones, around 87% of them present only once. V lost 3 bases to trimming and J lost 5 bases; unmatched junction nucleotides: 9. This CDR3 region has 16 residues. Germline V CDR1 and CDR2: LNHNV, YYDKDF (reference sequence). The sequence was obtained from a man between 60 and 70 years old with acute or convalescent COVID-19. Material for sequencing was peripheral blood. The chain recombines TRBV15 with TRBJ2-1, with 8 positions matching TRBD1. The CDR3 reads CATSSQGAAVHNEQFF. The CDR3 DNA reads as TGTGCCACCAGCAGCCAGGGGGCGGCTGTCCACAATGAGCAGTTCTTC.